These 2 T cell receptor beta chains were sequenced from one sample in a study of cytomegalovirus exposure and HLA in healthy donors. PCR amplification relied on 60 Vbeta primers (plus 13 Jbeta primers). Produced via immunoSEQ multiplex PCR; TCRdb's table is partial and in-frame only. The sample holds 150,000 to 200,000 clones, roughly 90% seen once. The specimen was PBMCs. The receptors shown here come from a boy under 10 years old in good health and CMV-seronegative.

This chain joins TRBV7-7 and TRBJ2-7; D call uncertain. The CDR3 totals 13 residues. The V gene's germline CDR1 is SSHAT and CDR2 FNYEAQ (reference sequence). V shed 0 bases and J shed 5 bases, with 8 bases lying between them. The CDR3 here is CASSLAVGDEQYF. The CDR3 coding sequence is TGTGCCAGCAGCTTAGCTGTCGGTGACGAGCAGTACTTC. The whole variable domain, filled in from reference TRBV7-7 and TRBJ2-7, reads GAGVSQSPRYKVTKRGQDVTLRCDPISSHATLYWYQQALGQGPEFLTYFNYEAQPDKSGLPSDRFSAERPEGSISTLTIQRTEQRDSAMYRCASSLAVGDEQYFGPGTRLTVT.

This chain links TRBV6-5 with TRBJ1-4, with 10 bases matching TRBD1. Losses at the gene ends were 11 bases for V and 8 bases for J; bases not matched to a gene: 8. CDR1 MNHEY and CDR2 SVGAGI come from the germline V gene. The CDR3 consists of 13 residues. As DNA, the CDR3 is TGTGCCGGTGGGACAGGGGATCGCGAAAAACTGTTTTTT. Its translation: CAGGTGDREKLFF.